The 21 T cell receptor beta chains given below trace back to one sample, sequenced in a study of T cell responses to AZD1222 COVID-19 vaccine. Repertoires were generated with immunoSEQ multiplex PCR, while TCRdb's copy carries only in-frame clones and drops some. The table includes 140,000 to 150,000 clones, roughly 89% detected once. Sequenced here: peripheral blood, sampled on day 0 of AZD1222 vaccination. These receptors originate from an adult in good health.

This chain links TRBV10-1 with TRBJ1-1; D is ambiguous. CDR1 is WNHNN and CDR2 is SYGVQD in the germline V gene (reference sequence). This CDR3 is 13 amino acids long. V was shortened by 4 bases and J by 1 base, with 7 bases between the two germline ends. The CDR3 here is CASSGGSNTEAFF. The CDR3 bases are TGCGCCAGCAGTGGAGGTTCGAACACTGAAGCTTTCTTT.

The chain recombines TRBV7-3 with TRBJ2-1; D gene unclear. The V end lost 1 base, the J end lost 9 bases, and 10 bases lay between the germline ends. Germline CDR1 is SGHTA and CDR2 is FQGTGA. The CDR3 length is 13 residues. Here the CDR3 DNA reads TGTGCCAGCAGCTTAATCCTTCGAGCTGAGCAGTTCTTC. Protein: CASSLILRAEQFF.

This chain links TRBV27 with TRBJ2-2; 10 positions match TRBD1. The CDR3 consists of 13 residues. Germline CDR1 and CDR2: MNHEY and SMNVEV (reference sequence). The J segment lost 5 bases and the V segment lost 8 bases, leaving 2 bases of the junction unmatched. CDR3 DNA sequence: TGTGCCAGCGGGGGACAGGGGACCGGGGAGCTGTTTTTT. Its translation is CASGGQGTGELFF.

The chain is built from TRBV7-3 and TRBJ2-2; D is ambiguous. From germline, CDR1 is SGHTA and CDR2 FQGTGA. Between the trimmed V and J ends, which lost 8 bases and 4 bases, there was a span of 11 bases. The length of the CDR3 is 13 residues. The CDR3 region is CASAYSATGELFF. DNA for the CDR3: TGTGCCAGCGCTTACTCGGCCACCGGGGAGCTGTTTTTT.

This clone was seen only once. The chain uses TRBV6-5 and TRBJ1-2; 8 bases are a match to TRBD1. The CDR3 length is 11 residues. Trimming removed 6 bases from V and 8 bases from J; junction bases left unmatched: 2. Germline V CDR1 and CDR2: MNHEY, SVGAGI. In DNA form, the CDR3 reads TGTGCCAGCAGGGACAGGGACGGCTACACCTTC. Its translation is CASRDRDGYTF.

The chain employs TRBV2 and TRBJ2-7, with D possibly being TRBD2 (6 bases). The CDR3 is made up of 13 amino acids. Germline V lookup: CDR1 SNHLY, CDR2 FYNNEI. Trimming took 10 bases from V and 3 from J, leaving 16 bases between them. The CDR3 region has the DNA TGTGCCATCGCCACCCACGGGAGCTACGAGCAGTACTTC. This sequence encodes CAIATHGSYEQYF. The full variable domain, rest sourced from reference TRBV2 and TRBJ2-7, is EPEVTQTPSHQVTQMGQEVILRCVPISNHLYFYWYRQILGQKVEFLVSFYNNEISEKSEIFDDQFSVERPDGSNFTLKIRSTKLEDSAMYFCAIATHGSYEQYFGPGTRLTVT.

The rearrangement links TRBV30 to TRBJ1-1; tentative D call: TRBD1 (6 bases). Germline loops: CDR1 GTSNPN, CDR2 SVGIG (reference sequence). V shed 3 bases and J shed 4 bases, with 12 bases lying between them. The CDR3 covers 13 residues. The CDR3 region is CAWSTGLATEAFF. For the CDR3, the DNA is TGTGCCTGGAGCACAGGGCTGGCCACTGAAGCTTTCTTT.

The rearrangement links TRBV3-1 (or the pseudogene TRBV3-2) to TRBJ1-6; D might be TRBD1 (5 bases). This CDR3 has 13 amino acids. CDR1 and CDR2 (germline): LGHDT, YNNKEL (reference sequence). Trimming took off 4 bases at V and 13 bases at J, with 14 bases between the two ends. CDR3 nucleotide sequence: TGTGCCAGCAGCCCGGGGCGGGGTCGGCCCCTCCACTTT. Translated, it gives CASSPGRGRPLHF.

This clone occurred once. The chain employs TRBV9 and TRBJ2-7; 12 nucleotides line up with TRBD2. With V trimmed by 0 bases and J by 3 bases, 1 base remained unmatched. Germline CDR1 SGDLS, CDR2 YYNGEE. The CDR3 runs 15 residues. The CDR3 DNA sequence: TGTGCCAGCAGCGTAGGACTAGCGGGAGTCTACGAGCAGTACTTC. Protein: CASSVGLAGVYEQYF.

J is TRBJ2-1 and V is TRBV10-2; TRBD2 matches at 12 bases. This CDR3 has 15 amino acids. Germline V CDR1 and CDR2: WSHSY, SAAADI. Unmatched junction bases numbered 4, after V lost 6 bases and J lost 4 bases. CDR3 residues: CASSSGLAGYNEQFF. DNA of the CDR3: TGCGCCAGCAGCTCAGGACTAGCGGGATACAATGAGCAGTTCTTC.

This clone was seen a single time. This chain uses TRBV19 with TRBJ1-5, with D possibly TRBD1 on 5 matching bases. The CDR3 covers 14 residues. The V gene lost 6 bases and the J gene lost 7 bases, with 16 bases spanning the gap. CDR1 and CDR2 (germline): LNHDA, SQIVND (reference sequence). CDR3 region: CASRRGREGQPQHF. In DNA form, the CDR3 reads TGTGCCAGTAGGCGGGGCAGGGAGGGACAGCCCCAGCATTTT.

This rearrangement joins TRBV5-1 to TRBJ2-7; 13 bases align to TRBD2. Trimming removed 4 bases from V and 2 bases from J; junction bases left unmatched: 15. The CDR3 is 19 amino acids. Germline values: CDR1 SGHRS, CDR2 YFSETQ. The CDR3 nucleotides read TGCGCCAGCAGCCAATTGTCCGGGACTAGCGGGAAGGAAACCTACGAGCAGTACTTC. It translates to CASSQLSGTSGKETYEQYF.

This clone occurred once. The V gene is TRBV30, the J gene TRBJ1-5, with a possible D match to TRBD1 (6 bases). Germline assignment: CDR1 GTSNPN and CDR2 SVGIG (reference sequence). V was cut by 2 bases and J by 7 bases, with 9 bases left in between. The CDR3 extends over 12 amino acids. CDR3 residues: CAWSPGEQPQHF. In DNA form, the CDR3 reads TGTGCCTGGAGTCCAGGGGAACAGCCCCAGCATTTT.

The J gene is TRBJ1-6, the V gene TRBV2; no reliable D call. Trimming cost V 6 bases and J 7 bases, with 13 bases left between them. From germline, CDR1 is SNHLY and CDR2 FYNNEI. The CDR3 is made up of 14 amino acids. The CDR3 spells CASRQYSENSPLHF. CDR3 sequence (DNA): TGTGCCAGCAGGCAATACTCGGAGAATTCACCCCTCCACTTT.

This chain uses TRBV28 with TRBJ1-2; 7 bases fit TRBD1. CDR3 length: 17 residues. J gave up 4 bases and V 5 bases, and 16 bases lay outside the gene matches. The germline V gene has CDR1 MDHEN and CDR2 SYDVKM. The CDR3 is CASSNLGGGPHLYGYTF. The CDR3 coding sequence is TGTGCCAGCAGTAATCTGGGAGGGGGCCCACACCTCTATGGCTACACCTTC.

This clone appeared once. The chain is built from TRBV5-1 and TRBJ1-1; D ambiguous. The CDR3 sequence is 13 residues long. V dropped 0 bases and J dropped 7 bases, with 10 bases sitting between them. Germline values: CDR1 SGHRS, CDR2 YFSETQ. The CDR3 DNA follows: TGCGCCAGCAGCTTGGACGGTGGGGTTGAAGCTTTCTTT. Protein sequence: CASSLDGGVEAFF.

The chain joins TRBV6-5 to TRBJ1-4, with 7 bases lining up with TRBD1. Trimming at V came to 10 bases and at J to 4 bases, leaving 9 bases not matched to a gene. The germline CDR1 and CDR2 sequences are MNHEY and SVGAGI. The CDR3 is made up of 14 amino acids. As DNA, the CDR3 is TGTGCCACTTGCCCCAGGGGGGGTAATGAAAAACTGTTTTTT. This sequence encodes CATCPRGGNEKLFF.

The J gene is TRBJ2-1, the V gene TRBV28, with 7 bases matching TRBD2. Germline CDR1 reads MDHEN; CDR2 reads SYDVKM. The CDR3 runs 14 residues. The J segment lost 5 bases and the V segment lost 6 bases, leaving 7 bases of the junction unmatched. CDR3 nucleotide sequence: TGTGCCAGCAGCAAGGGAGGGTTACACAATGAGCAGTTCTTC. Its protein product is CASSKGGLHNEQFF. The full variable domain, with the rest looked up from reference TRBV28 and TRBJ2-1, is DVKVTQSSRYLVKRTGEKVFLECVQDMDHENMFWYRQDPGLGLRLIYFSYDVKMKEKGDIPEGYSVSREKKERFSLILESASTNQTSMYLCASSKGGLHNEQFFGPGTRLTVL.

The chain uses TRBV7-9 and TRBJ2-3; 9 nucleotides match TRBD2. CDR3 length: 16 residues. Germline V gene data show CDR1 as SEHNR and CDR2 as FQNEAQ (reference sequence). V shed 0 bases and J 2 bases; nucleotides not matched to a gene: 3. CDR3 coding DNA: TGTGCCAGCAGCTTAGCGGGCGGGAGGGCCACAGATACGCAGTATTTT. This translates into CASSLAGGRATDTQYF. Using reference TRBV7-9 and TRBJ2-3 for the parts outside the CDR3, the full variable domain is DTGVSQNPRHKITKRGQNVTFRCDPISEHNRLYWYRQTLGQGPEFLTYFQNEAQLEKSRLLSDRFSAERPKGSFSTLEIQRTEQGDSAMYLCASSLAGGRATDTQYFGPGTRLTVL.

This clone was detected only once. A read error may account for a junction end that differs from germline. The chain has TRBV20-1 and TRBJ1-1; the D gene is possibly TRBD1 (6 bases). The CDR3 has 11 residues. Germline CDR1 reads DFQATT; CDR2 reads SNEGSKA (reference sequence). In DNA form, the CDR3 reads TGTGGTGCGGGGGCGAGGACTGAAGCTTTCTTT. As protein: CGAGARTEAFF.

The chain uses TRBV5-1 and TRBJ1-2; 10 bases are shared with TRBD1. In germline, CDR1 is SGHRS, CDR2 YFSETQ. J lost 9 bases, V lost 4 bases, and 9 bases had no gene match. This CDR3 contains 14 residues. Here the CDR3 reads CASSLPGQGRRYTF. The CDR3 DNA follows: TGCGCCAGCAGCCTGCCGGGACAGGGGAGGCGCTACACCTTC.